This T cell receptor (beta chain) was recovered during a study of shared clonotypes between healthy human individuals. Libraries were prepared by immunoSEQ multiplex PCR; TCRdb keeps only in-frame clonotypes and omits some of them. The sample has 2 million to 2.5 million clones, around 95% seen once. In germline, CDR1 is SGHAT, CDR2 FQNNGV. This CDR3 is 17 amino acids long. Trimming removed 4 bases from V and 5 bases from J; junction bases left unmatched: 12. The source material was naive CD4+ T cells sorted from blood. Specified subset: CD45RA+ positively selected. The rearrangement joins TRBV11-2 to TRBJ2-5, with 11 nucleotides matching TRBD2. The receptor's source is a young man in good health. CDR3 nucleotides: TGTGCCAGCAGCTCACGTCTAGCGGGGGGCCTGTGGGAGACCCAGTACTTC. This translates into CASSSRLAGGLWETQYF.